Sequencing of this TCR beta chain was carried out in a study of metastatic and nonmetastatic thyroid tumors. For the study at large: Comparison of repertoires was carried out across blood and tumor or nodule tissue from malignant and benign thyroid patients. Points from the study as a whole: Patients with malignant thyroid tumors reportedly had significantly higher TCR beta diversity than those with benign nodules, in blood and tumor.

Authors' methods: The authors used CDR3 differences across clinicopathological groups to build a distant-metastasis classifier for papillary thyroid cancer. Using MiXCR, TCRdb reanalyzed the PCR reads. V and J calls and clone size were set by TCRdb, not the authors. Here the sample spans about 19,000 clones, 30% to 40% being singletons. All patients were treatment-naive before thyroid surgery. Concerning this clone itself: Its antigen remains unknown.

The trim removed 5 bases at V and 4 bases at J, leaving 12 bases unmatched. The CDR3 length is 16 residues. CDR1 and CDR2 (germline): LGHNA, YNFKEQ. Sequencing input: tumor tissue. V and J are TRBV4-2 and TRBJ2-3, with TRBD2 matching over 7 bases. This clonotype originated in a male donor with papillary thyroid cancer or a benign thyroid nodule (not recorded which). Some clones in this sample may be carry-over from other donors' samples. Here the CDR3 DNA reads TGTGCCAGCAGCAAGCCTCCGGGACTATGGGCAGATACGCAGTATTTT. Its protein is CASSKPPGLWADTQYF.